Presented here are 9 T cell receptor beta chains from one specimen sequenced in a study of beta chain features in type 1 diabetes. Expressed TCRB transcripts were sequenced after all isolated RNA was converted to cDNA. Here immunoSEQ multiplex PCR was the method, and the copy in TCRdb shows in-frame clones only, minus some. This sample has some 330,000 clones; approximately 9.9% occur once, and the top ten carry around 0.015%. The sample taken for sequencing was naive CD4+ T cells from blood. These receptors originate from a woman aged 25 to 45 in good health.

The DNA for the CDR3 is TGTGCCTGGAGTGTTCTACAGAGCAATCAGCCCCAGCATTTT. Its translation: CAWSVLQSNQPQHF. The J gene is TRBJ1-5, the V gene TRBV30; D is unresolved. Germline CDR1 and CDR2: GTSNPN and SVGIG (reference sequence). The ends were cut back, 0 bases at V and 1 base at J, with 7 bases in the middle. The CDR3 totals 14 residues.

The chain uses TRBV30 and TRBJ1-5, with 8 positions matching TRBD1. CDR1 and CDR2 (germline): GTSNPN, SVGIG (reference sequence). V was clipped by 5 bases and J by 3 bases; unmatched bases: 3. The CDR3 covers 13 residues. Here the CDR3 reads CAWDQGANQPQHF. The CDR3 DNA follows: TGTGCCTGGGATCAGGGGGCCAATCAGCCCCAGCATTTT.

This clone was detected a few times. This sequence joins TRBV4-2 and TRBJ2-6; D might be TRBD2 (6 bases). The ends were cut back, 2 bases at V and 7 bases at J, with 18 bases in the middle. The CDR3 is 17 amino acids. Looked up from germline, CDR1 is LGHNA and CDR2 is YNFKEQ. CDR3 sequence (DNA): TGTGCCAGCAGCCAACTGCTCGGCGGGATTAGTGCCAACGTCCTGACTTTC. This translates into CASSQLLGGISANVLTF.

The sample holds a few counts of this clone. The chain uses TRBV6-6 and TRBJ2-7, with 8 bases aligning to TRBD2. Germline assignment: CDR1 MNHNY and CDR2 SVGAGI (reference sequence). This CDR3 is 14 amino acids long. The junction had 7 bases not matched to a gene; V was cut back by 5 bases and J by 4 bases. In DNA form, the CDR3 reads TGTGCCAGCAGTAGAACGGGACTAGGATACGAGCAGTACTTC. This gives the protein CASSRTGLGYEQYF.

This clone turned up a few times. The V gene is TRBV28, the J gene TRBJ2-7, with a tentative D call TRBD2 (5 bases). The V and J ends lost 8 bases and 2 bases respectively, with 13 bases between them. Germline lookup yields CDR1 MDHEN and CDR2 SYDVKM. This CDR3 contains 13 residues. CDR3: CASERSRPYEQYF. CDR3 nucleotide sequence: TGTGCCAGCGAGCGGAGTAGACCCTACGAGCAGTACTTC.

The rearrangement joins TRBV4-3 to TRBJ2-1; TRBD2 agrees at 13 bases. V shed 5 bases and J 7 bases; nucleotides not matched to a gene: 5. Germline V CDR1 and CDR2: LGHNA, YSLEER. The CDR3 is made up of 15 amino acids. The CDR3 reads CASSALAGGRNEQFF. DNA for the CDR3: TGCGCCAGCAGCGCACTAGCGGGAGGGCGAAATGAGCAGTTCTTC.

The rearrangement links TRBV7-2 to TRBJ2-2, with 11 bases aligning to TRBD2. V shed 5 bases, J shed 3 bases, and the junction held 5 bases outside the gene matches. This CDR3 has 16 amino acids. The germline gives CDR1 SGHTA, CDR2 FQGNSA. The CDR3 DNA reads TGTGCCAGCAGCCCGCCGGGACTAGCGGACACCGGGGAGCTGTTTTTT. This encodes CASSPPGLADTGELFF.

This clone turned up a few times. V and J are TRBV28 and TRBJ2-1, with 9 nucleotides matching TRBD1. Trimming took 6 bases from V and 10 from J; bases not matched to a gene: 13. Germline V gives CDR1 MDHEN, CDR2 SYDVKM. CDR3 size: 15 residues. The CDR3 sequence: CASRGSGTGKREQFF. DNA for the CDR3: TGTGCCAGCAGAGGATCCGGGACAGGGAAGCGGGAGCAGTTCTTC.

This clone was picked up a small number of times. This chain links TRBV9 with TRBJ2-5, with a weak D call TRBD2 (5 bases). The CDR3 extends over 14 amino acids. Germline lookup yields CDR1 SGDLS and CDR2 YYNGEE. The V end was cut by 0 bases, the J end by 4 bases, with 10 bases between. CDR3 DNA sequence: TGTGCCAGCAGCGTAGCTAGCAATGGAGAGACCCAGTACTTC. Protein sequence: CASSVASNGETQYF.